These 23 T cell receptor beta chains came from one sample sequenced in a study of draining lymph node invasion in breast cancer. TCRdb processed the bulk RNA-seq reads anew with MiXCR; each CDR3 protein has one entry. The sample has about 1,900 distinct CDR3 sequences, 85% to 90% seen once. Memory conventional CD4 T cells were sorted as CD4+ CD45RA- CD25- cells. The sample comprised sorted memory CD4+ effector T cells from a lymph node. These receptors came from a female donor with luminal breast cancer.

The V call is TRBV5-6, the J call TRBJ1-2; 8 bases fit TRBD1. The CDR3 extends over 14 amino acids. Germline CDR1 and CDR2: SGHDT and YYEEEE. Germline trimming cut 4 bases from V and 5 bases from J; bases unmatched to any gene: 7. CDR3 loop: CASSLGQGGYGYTF. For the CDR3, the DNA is TGTGCCAGCAGCCTCGGACAGGGAGGGTATGGCTACACCTTC.

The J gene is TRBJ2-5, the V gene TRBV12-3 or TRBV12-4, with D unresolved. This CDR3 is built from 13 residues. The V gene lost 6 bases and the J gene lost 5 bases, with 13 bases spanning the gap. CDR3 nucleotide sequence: TGTGCCAGCAGATCGCACGGATTGGAGACCCAGTACTTC. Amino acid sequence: CASRSHGLETQYF.

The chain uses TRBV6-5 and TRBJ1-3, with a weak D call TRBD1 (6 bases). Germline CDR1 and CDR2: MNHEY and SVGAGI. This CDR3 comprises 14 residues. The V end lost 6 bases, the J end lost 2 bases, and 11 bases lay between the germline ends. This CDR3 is CASSPRGPGNTIYF. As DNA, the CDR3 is TGTGCCAGCAGCCCCAGGGGCCCTGGAAACACCATATATTTT.

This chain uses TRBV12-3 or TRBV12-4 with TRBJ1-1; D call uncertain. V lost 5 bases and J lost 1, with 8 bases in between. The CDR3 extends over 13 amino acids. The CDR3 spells CASSEQANTEAFF. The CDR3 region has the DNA TGTGCCAGCAGTGAACAAGCGAACACTGAAGCTTTCTTT.

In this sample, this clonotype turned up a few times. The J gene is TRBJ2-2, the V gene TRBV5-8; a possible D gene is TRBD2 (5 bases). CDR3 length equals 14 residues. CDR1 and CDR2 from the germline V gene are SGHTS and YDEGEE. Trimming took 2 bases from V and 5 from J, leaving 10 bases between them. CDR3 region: CASSLPGGTGELFF. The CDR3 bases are TGTGCCAGCAGCTTACCAGGAGGAACCGGGGAGCTGTTTTTT.

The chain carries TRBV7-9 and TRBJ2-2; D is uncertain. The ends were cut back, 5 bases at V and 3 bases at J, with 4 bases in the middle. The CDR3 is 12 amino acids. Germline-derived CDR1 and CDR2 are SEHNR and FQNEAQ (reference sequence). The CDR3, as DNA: TGTGCCAGCAGCCCAGACACCGGGGAGCTGTTTTTT. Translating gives CASSPDTGELFF.

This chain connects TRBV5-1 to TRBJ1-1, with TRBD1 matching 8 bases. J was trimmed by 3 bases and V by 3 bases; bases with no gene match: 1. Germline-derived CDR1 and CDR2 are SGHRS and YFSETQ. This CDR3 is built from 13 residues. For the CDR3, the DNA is TGCGCCAGCAGCTGGGGACAGGACACTGAAGCTTTCTTT. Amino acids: CASSWGQDTEAFF. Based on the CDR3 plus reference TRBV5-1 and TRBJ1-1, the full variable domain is KAGVTQTPRYLIKTRGQQVTLSCSPISGHRSVSWYQQTPGQGLQFLFEYFSETQRNKGNFPGRFSGRQFSNSRSEMNVSTLELGDSALYLCASSWGQDTEAFFGQGTRLTVV.

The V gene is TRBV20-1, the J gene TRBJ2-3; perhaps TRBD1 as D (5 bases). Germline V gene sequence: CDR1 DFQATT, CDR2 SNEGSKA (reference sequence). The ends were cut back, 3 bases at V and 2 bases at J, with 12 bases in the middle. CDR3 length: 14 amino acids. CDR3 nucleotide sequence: TGCAGTGCTAGTCGGCAGGGCTTCACAGATACGCAGTATTTT. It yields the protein CSASRQGFTDTQYF.

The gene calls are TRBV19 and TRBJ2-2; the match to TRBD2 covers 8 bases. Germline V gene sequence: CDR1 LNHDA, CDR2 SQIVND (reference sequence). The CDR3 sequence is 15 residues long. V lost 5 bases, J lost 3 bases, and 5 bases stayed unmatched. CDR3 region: CASSPGLADTGELFF. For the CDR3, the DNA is TGTGCCAGTAGTCCCGGACTAGCCGACACCGGGGAGCTGTTTTTT.

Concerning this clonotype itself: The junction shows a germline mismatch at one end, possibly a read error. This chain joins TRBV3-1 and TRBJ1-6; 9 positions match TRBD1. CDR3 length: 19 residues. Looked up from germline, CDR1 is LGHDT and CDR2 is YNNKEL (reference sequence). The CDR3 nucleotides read TGTGCAAGCAGCCAAGAGGGGACAGGGCCGAGCTCCTATAATTCACCCCTCCACTTT. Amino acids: CASSQEGTGPSSYNSPLHF.

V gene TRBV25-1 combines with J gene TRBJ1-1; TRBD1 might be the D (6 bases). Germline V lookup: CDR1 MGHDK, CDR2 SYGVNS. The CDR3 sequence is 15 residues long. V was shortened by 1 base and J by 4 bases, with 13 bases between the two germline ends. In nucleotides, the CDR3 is TGTGCCAGCAGTGAATTTCGGGGGGCACGCACTGAAGCTTTCTTT. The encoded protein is CASSEFRGARTEAFF. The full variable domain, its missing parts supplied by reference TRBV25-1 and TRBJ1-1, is EADIYQTPRYLVIGTGKKITLECSQTMGHDKMYWYQQDPGMELHLIHYSYGVNSTEKGDLSSESTVSRIRTEHFPLTLESARPSHTSQYLCASSEFRGARTEAFFGQGTRLTVV.

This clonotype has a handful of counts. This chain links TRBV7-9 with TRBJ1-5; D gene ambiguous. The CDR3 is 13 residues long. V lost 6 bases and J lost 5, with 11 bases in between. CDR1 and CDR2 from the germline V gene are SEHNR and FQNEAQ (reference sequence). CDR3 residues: CASSIGRDQPQHF. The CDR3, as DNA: TGTGCCAGCAGTATCGGACGGGATCAGCCCCAGCATTTT. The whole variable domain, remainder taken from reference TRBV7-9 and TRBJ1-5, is DTGVSQNPRHKITKRGQNVTFRCDPISEHNRLYWYRQTLGQGPEFLTYFQNEAQLEKSRLLSDRFSAERPKGSFSTLEIQRTEQGDSAMYLCASSIGRDQPQHFGDGTRLSIL.

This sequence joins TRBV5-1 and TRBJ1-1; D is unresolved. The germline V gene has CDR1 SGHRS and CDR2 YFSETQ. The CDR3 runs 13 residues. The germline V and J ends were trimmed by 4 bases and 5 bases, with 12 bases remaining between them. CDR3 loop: CASSLRTATEAFF. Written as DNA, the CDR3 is TGCGCCAGCAGCCTCAGGACTGCTACTGAAGCTTTCTTT.

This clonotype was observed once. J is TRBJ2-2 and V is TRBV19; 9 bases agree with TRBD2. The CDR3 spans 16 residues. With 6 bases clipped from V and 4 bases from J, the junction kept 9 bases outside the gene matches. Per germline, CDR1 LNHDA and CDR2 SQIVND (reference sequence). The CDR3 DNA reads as TGTGCCAGTAGAGGCTTAGCGGGGGCCCTCACCGGGGAGCTGTTTTTT. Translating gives CASRGLAGALTGELFF.

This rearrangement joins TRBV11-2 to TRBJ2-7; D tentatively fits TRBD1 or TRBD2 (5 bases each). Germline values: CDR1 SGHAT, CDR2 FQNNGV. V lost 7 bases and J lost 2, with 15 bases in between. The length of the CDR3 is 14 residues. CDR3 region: CASTPVTGPYEQYF. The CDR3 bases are TGTGCCAGCACCCCCGTGACGGGGCCCTACGAGCAGTACTTC.

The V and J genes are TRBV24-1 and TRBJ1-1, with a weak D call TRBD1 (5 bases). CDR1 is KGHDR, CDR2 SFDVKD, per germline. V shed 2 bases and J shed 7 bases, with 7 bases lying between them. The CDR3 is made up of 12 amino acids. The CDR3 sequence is CATSDYGGEAFF. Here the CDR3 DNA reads TGTGCCACCAGTGATTATGGGGGTGAAGCTTTCTTT.

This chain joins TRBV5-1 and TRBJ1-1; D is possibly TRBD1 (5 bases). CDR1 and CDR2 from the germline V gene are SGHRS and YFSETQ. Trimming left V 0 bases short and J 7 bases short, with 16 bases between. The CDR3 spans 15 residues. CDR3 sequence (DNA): TGCGCCAGCAGCTTGGCCCTCGGCGAGCAGGGTGAAGCTTTCTTT. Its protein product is CASSLALGEQGEAFF.

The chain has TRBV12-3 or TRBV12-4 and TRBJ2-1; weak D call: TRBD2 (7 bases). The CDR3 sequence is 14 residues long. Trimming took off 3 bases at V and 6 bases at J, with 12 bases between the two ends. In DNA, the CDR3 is TGTGCCAGCAGTTTCGGGGGGCGAAGCAATGAGCAGTTCTTC. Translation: CASSFGGRSNEQFF.

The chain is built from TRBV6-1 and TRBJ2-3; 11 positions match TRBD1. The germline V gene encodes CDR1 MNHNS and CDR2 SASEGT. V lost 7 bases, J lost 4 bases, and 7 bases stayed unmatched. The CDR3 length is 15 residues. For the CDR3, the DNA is TGTGCCAGCAAGTTCGGGACAGGGGGACCAGATACGCAGTATTTT. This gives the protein CASKFGTGGPDTQYF.

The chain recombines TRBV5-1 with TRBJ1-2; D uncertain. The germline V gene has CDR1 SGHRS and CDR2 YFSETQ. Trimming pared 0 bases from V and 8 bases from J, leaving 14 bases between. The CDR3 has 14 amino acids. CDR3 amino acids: CASSLAGGDGGYTF. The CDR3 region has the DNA TGCGCCAGCAGCTTGGCTGGAGGTGACGGAGGCTACACCTTC.

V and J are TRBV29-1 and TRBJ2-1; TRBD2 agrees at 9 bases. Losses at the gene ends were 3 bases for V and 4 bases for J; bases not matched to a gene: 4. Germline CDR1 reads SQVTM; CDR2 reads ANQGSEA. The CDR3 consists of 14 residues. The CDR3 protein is CSVDSSGVYNEQFF. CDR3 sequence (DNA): TGCAGCGTTGATTCTAGCGGGGTATACAATGAGCAGTTCTTC.

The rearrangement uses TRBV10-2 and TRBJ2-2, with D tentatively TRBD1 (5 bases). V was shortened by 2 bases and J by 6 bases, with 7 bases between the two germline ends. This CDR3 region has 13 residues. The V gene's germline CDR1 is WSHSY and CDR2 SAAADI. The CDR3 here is CASSEDRPGELFF. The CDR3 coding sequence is TGCGCCAGCAGTGAGGACAGACCCGGGGAGCTGTTTTTT.

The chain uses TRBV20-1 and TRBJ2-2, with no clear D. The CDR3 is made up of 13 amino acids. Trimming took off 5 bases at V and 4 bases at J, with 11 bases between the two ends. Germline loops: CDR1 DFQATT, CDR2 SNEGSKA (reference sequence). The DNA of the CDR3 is TGCAGTGCTTGGCCAAGGGCCACCGGGGAGCTGTTTTTT. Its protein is CSAWPRATGELFF.